Shown below are 30 T cell receptor beta chains from a single sample sequenced in a study of blood T cell repertoires in COVID-19. Produced via immunoSEQ multiplex PCR; TCRdb's table is partial and in-frame only. The table records over 110,000 clones, about 80% of them present only once. Sequencing was done on a sample of PBMCs or T cells enriched from blood (not recorded which). The receptors stem from a man aged 50 or older in a cohort exposed to, infected with or recovered from COVID-19 (not recorded which).

In this sample, this clone turned up a few times. The genes are TRBV19 and TRBJ2-2; D is ambiguous. CDR3 size: 12 residues. Trimming removed 5 bases from V and 6 bases from J, with 7 bases in between. Looked up from germline, CDR1 is LNHDA and CDR2 is SQIVND (reference sequence). CDR3 coding DNA: TGTGCCAGTAGTCACTACCCCGGGGAGCTGTTTTTT. Its protein product is CASSHYPGELFF.

This chain uses TRBV10-3 with TRBJ1-5; D remains unclear. Germline CDR1 and CDR2: ENHRY and SYGVKD. The CDR3 length is 12 residues. Deletions cut 8 bases from V and 4 bases from J, with 9 bases between. The chain's CDR3 is CAIAAENQPQHF. DNA for the CDR3: TGTGCCATCGCGGCGGAAAATCAGCCCCAGCATTTT.

This clone was observed a handful of times. This rearrangement joins TRBV7-8 to TRBJ1-3; D is unresolved. The V and J ends lost 0 bases and 0 bases respectively, with 6 bases between them. The CDR3 is made up of 15 amino acids. CDR1 and CDR2 from the germline V gene are SGHVS and FQNEAQ. As DNA, the CDR3 is TGTGCCAGCAGCTTAGCCGCCAGCTCTGGAAACACCATATATTTT. Protein product: CASSLAASSGNTIYF.

The chain uses TRBV10-1 and TRBJ2-3, with D perhaps TRBD2 (6 bases). This CDR3 contains 13 residues. Trimming removed 4 bases from V and 1 base from J, with 6 bases in between. Germline CDR1 WNHNN, CDR2 SYGVQD (reference sequence). The CDR3 loop is CASSGGGTDTQYF. DNA of the CDR3: TGCGCCAGCAGTGGGGGGGGCACAGATACGCAGTATTTT.

The chain recombines TRBV10-3 with TRBJ1-2; 8 bases fit TRBD1. Germline CDR1 reads ENHRY; CDR2 reads SYGVKD. J was trimmed by 6 bases and V by 4 bases; bases with no gene match: 4. The CDR3 length is 13 residues. The CDR3: CAISGTGLDGYTF. CDR3 sequence (DNA): TGTGCCATCAGTGGGACAGGGCTCGATGGCTACACCTTC.

Here the CDR3 reads CASIAPWTRVGNEQFF. DNA of the CDR3: TGTGCCAGCATCGCTCCCTGGACTAGGGTTGGCAATGAGCAGTTCTTC. This sequence joins TRBV9 and TRBJ2-1; TRBD2 agrees at 7 bases. The germline gives CDR1 SGDLS, CDR2 YYNGEE. The CDR3 length is 16 residues. V lost 6 bases and J lost 6; bases outside the gene matches: 15.

This clone was seen a single time. The chain is built from TRBV4-1 and TRBJ1-3; D uncertain. This CDR3 region has 17 residues. Trimming took off 0 bases at V and 4 bases at J, with 16 bases between the two ends. Germline values: CDR1 MGHRA, CDR2 YSYEKL. The CDR3: CASSQEATYNLGNTIYF. CDR3 DNA: TGCGCCAGCAGCCAAGAGGCCACATATAATCTCGGAAACACCATATATTTT.

The chain recombines TRBV10-3 with TRBJ1-2; no firm D call. This CDR3 is 12 amino acids long. V was clipped by 8 bases and J by 2 bases, with 9 bases between them. The germline V gene has CDR1 ENHRY and CDR2 SYGVKD. CDR3 sequence reads: CAIGPTNYGYTF. CDR3 nucleotides: TGTGCCATCGGGCCGACAAACTATGGCTACACCTTC.

This clone was counted ten times or more. The J gene is TRBJ2-7, the V gene TRBV2; 14 bases map to TRBD2. Germline CDR1 is SNHLY and CDR2 is FYNNEI. This CDR3 has 14 residues. Trimming took 7 bases from V and 6 from J; bases not matched to a gene: 5. The chain's CDR3 is CASKSGLAGVEQYF. In nucleotides, the CDR3 is TGTGCCAGCAAATCGGGACTAGCGGGGGTCGAGCAGTACTTC.

This chain uses TRBV28 with TRBJ1-4; a weak D match, TRBD1 (5 bases). CDR3 length: 14 residues. The germline gives CDR1 MDHEN, CDR2 SYDVKM. Trimming took 7 bases from V and 4 from J, leaving 13 bases between them. The CDR3 region is CASKVGGINEKLFF. The CDR3, as DNA: TGTGCCAGCAAGGTGGGGGGGATTAATGAAAAACTGTTTTTT.

A few counts support this clone. V usage is TRBV11-2 and J usage is TRBJ2-2; D gene ambiguous. CDR1 and CDR2 (germline): SGHAT, FQNNGV. Trimming took off 2 bases at V and 1 base at J, with 2 bases between the two ends. This CDR3 is 13 amino acids long. The CDR3 protein is CASSLQNTGELFF. As DNA, the CDR3 is TGTGCCAGCAGCTTACAGAACACCGGGGAGCTGTTTTTT.

This chain connects TRBV18 to TRBJ2-7, with 9 bases identical to TRBD2. V lost 6 bases and J lost 4; bases outside the gene matches: 7. The CDR3 contains 14 residues. Germline values: CDR1 KGHSH, CDR2 LQKENI. CDR3 region: CASSTMAGGYEQYF. Here the CDR3 DNA reads TGTGCCAGCTCTACAATGGCGGGGGGGTACGAGCAGTACTTC.

This chain connects TRBV14 to TRBJ2-1, with TRBD2 matching 11 bases. V gave up 6 bases and J gave up 1 base; unmatched junction bases: 2. The germline CDR1 and CDR2 sequences are SGHDN and FVKESK. The CDR3 loop spans 15 amino acids. CDR3 sequence reads: CASRGTSGSYNEQFF. The CDR3 bases are TGTGCCAGCAGGGGGACTAGCGGTTCCTACAATGAGCAGTTCTTC.

The J gene is TRBJ2-3, the V gene TRBV11-2; D is possibly TRBD2 (5 bases). Trimming removed 5 bases at V and 1 base at J, with 13 bases between. From germline, CDR1 is SGHAT and CDR2 FQNNGV. The CDR3 totals 15 residues. The DNA for the CDR3 is TGTGCCAGCAGCCAGACCGGGCGGGGCACAGATACGCAGTATTTT. Its protein product is CASSQTGRGTDTQYF.

V usage is TRBV27 and J usage is TRBJ2-1; TRBD2 matches at 12 bases. With V trimmed by 8 bases and J by 11 bases, 7 bases remained unmatched. CDR1 is MNHEY, CDR2 SMNVEV, per germline (reference sequence). This CDR3 spans 13 amino acids. The CDR3: CASGWTSGTKQFF. The CDR3 DNA sequence: TGTGCCAGCGGATGGACTAGCGGGACTAAGCAGTTCTTC.

The chain links TRBV2 to TRBJ2-5; possibly TRBD1 for D (5 bases). This CDR3 is 13 amino acids long. V was pared by 7 bases and J by 5 bases, with 14 bases between. Germline values: CDR1 SNHLY, CDR2 FYNNEI. CDR3 sequence: CASNWGSRETQYF. As DNA, the CDR3 is TGTGCCAGCAATTGGGGCAGTCGGGAGACCCAGTACTTC.

The genes are TRBV29-1 and TRBJ2-3; perhaps TRBD1 as D (5 bases). V was pared by 7 bases and J by 1 base, with 9 bases between. This CDR3 spans 12 amino acids. Germline CDR1 and CDR2: SQVTM and ANQGSEA. The CDR3 is CSGSRGTDTQYF. In DNA form, the CDR3 reads TGCAGCGGATCCAGGGGCACAGATACGCAGTATTTT.

This sequence joins TRBV2 and TRBJ2-1; 9 bases match TRBD2. The CDR3 is 15 amino acids. CDR1 is SNHLY and CDR2 is FYNNEI in the germline V gene. J gave up 8 bases and V 5 bases, and 10 bases lay outside the gene matches. The CDR3 reads CASSSTGTSRDEQFF. The DNA of the CDR3 is TGTGCCAGCAGTTCGACCGGGACTAGCAGAGATGAGCAGTTCTTC.

The chain links TRBV5-6 to TRBJ1-2, with 9 bases aligning to TRBD1. Trimming cost V 4 bases and J 4 bases; bases outside gene matches: 8. CDR1 is SGHDT, CDR2 YYEEEE, per germline. The CDR3 spans 15 residues. In DNA, the CDR3 is TGTGCCAGCAGCCCCGGGACAGGGCCTTTCTATGGCTACACCTTC. This sequence encodes CASSPGTGPFYGYTF.

This clone was seen a single time. The chain couples TRBV7-2 to TRBJ2-1; 9 bases align to TRBD2. The junction had 5 bases not matched to a gene; V was cut back by 7 bases and J by 4 bases. Germline V gene lookup returns CDR1 SGHTA and CDR2 FQGNSA. This CDR3 has 14 residues. CDR3 sequence: CASTLSGGYNEQFF. In DNA form, the CDR3 reads TGTGCCAGCACCCTTAGCGGGGGATACAATGAGCAGTTCTTC. Filled out from reference TRBV7-2 and TRBJ2-1, the complete variable domain reads GAGVSQSPSNKVTEKGKDVELRCDPISGHTALYWYRQSLGQGLEFLIYFQGNSAPDKSGLPSDRFSAERTGGSVSTLTIQRTQQEDSAVYLCASTLSGGYNEQFFGPGTRLTVL.

This chain uses TRBV15 with TRBJ2-7; tentative D call: TRBD2 (6 bases). The germline V gene has CDR1 LNHNV and CDR2 YYDKDF (reference sequence). The V and J ends lost 3 bases and 4 bases respectively, with 16 bases between them. The CDR3 has 15 residues. CDR3 coding DNA: TGTGCCACCAGCAGGCGGGACCGTAAGGATTACGAGCAGTACTTC. It specifies CATSRRDRKDYEQYF. Variable domain in full (rest from reference TRBV15 and TRBJ2-7): DAMVIQNPRYQVTQFGKPVTLSCSQTLNHNVMYWYQQKSSQAPKLLFHYYDKDFNNEADTPDNFQSRRPNTSFCFLDIRSPGLGDTAMYLCATSRRDRKDYEQYFGPGTRLTVT.

The genes are TRBV7-2 and TRBJ1-3; D unclear. CDR3 length: 15 amino acids. Germline CDR1 SGHTA, CDR2 FQGNSA. The germline V and J ends were trimmed by 3 bases and 0 bases, with 9 bases remaining between them. The CDR3 DNA follows: TGTGCCAGCAGCTTTAACATCGCCTCTGGAAACACCATATATTTT. Its translation: CASSFNIASGNTIYF.

This clone has only one observation. The rearrangement joins TRBV10-3 to TRBJ2-1; 8 bases match TRBD2. CDR3 size: 17 residues. V was pared by 0 bases and J by 0 bases, with 4 bases of the junction left unmatched. Germline loops: CDR1 ENHRY, CDR2 SYGVKD. CDR3 in DNA: TGTGCCATCAGTGAGTCGGGCGGGAGGAGCTCCTACAATGAGCAGTTCTTC. It specifies CAISESGGRSSYNEQFF.

This rearrangement joins TRBV28 to TRBJ1-3, with TRBD1 as a possible D gene (5 bases). Trimming took 5 bases from V and 2 from J, leaving 16 bases between them. This CDR3 is 16 amino acids long. Germline V gene data show CDR1 as MDHEN and CDR2 as SYDVKM. The CDR3 DNA sequence: TGTGCCAGCAGTGACCAAGACAGCTATGCTGGAAACACCATATATTTT. This encodes CASSDQDSYAGNTIYF. The whole variable domain, remainder taken from reference TRBV28 and TRBJ1-3, is DVKVTQSSRYLVKRTGEKVFLECVQDMDHENMFWYRQDPGLGLRLIYFSYDVKMKEKGDIPEGYSVSREKKERFSLILESASTNQTSMYLCASSDQDSYAGNTIYFGEGSWLTVV.

V gene TRBV10-3 combines with J gene TRBJ2-7, with 8 bases aligning to TRBD1. Germline CDR1 and CDR2: ENHRY and SYGVKD. Trimming at V came to 7 bases and at J to 2 bases, leaving 4 bases not matched to a gene. CDR3 length: 13 residues. The CDR3 reads CAIKATGAYEQYF. CDR3 nucleotide sequence: TGTGCCATCAAGGCGACAGGGGCCTACGAGCAGTACTTC.

This clone was observed a single time. The rearrangement links TRBV15 to TRBJ1-2; 7 bases are a match to TRBD1. There are 15 residues in the CDR3. In germline, CDR1 is LNHNV, CDR2 YYDKDF (reference sequence). Trimming took 0 bases from V and 2 from J; bases not matched to a gene: 3. The CDR3 sequence is CATSRDKGQNYGYTF. In DNA, the CDR3 is TGTGCCACCAGCAGAGATAAGGGACAGAACTATGGCTACACCTTC.

The chain uses TRBV28 and TRBJ2-3, with 14 positions matching TRBD2. The CDR3 is made up of 20 amino acids. CDR1 MDHEN and CDR2 SYDVKM come from the germline V gene. V lost 3 bases and J lost 5; bases outside the gene matches: 16. The CDR3 region is CASSFGGLAGGHGVVDTQYF. CDR3 bases: TGTGCCAGCAGTTTCGGTGGACTAGCGGGAGGTCACGGAGTTGTAGATACGCAGTATTTT.

The chain links TRBV11-2 to TRBJ2-2, with D tentatively TRBD2 (6 bases). The CDR3 is 16 amino acids. V shed 5 bases and J shed 3 bases, with 16 bases lying between them. Germline V CDR1 and CDR2: SGHAT, FQNNGV. The DNA for the CDR3 is TGTGCCAGCAGCAAAAACTCCGGGACTTACACCGGGGAGCTGTTTTTT. This encodes CASSKNSGTYTGELFF. Full variable domain (rest looked up from reference TRBV11-2 and TRBJ2-2): EAGVAQSPRYKIIEKRQSVAFWCNPISGHATLYWYQQILGQGPKLLIQFQNNGVVDDSQLPKDRFSAERLKGVDSTLKIQPAKLEDSAVYLCASSKNSGTYTGELFFGEGSRLTVL.

This chain joins TRBV12-1 and TRBJ1-5. TRBV12-1 is flagged as a pseudogene. This CDR3 has 19 residues. CDR3 coding DNA: TGTGCCAGCAGCCCCACCACCGCGGGGGGCAGAAATAGCAATCAGCCCCAGCATTTT. It is translated as CASSPTTAGGRNSNQPQHF.

The rearrangement uses TRBV5-6 and TRBJ2-7; 13 bases fit TRBD2. This CDR3 has 16 amino acids. The J segment lost 4 bases and the V segment lost 4 bases, leaving 8 bases of the junction unmatched. Germline CDR1 is SGHDT and CDR2 is YYEEEE. In DNA form, the CDR3 reads TGTGCCAGCAGCACAGGACTAGCGGGGGCCTCGTACGAGCAGTACTTC. Translating it yields CASSTGLAGASYEQYF. Together with reference TRBV5-6 and TRBJ2-7, the CDR3 gives the full variable domain: DAGVTQSPTHLIKTRGQQVTLRCSPKSGHDTVSWYQQALGQGPQFIFQYYEEEERQRGNFPDRFSGHQFPNYSSELNVNALLLGDSALYLCASSTGLAGASYEQYFGPGTRLTVT.